A single sample gave rise to the 27 T cell receptor beta chains below, sequenced in a study of blood T cell repertoires in COVID-19. Only in-frame clones appear in the TCRdb table, and some are missing; sequencing was by immunoSEQ multiplex PCR. The table records hundreds of thousands of clones, approximately 85% of them present only once. The sample was peripheral blood. The receptors shown here come from a man aged 50-59 years with active or convalescent COVID-19.

The V gene is TRBV24-1, the J gene TRBJ1-4, with D perhaps TRBD1 (5 bases). Looked up from germline, CDR1 is KGHDR and CDR2 is SFDVKD. The CDR3 consists of 15 residues. V was cut by 3 bases and J by 7 bases, with 14 bases left in between. This chain's CDR3 is CATSDTTANFEKLFF. In DNA form, the CDR3 reads TGTGCCACCAGTGATACGACAGCGAATTTTGAAAAACTGTTTTTT.

The J gene is TRBJ1-6, the V gene TRBV11-2, with TRBD1 identical over 8 bases. The CDR3 runs to 15 residues. Losses at the gene ends were 0 bases for V and 6 bases for J; bases not matched to a gene: 1. CDR1 SGHAT and CDR2 FQNNGV come from the germline V gene. The CDR3 reads CASSLEQGGNSPLHF. The CDR3 coding sequence is TGTGCCAGCAGCTTAGAACAGGGGGGTAATTCACCCCTCCACTTT.

This clone was counted between two and nine times. The chain combines TRBV19 with TRBJ1-2, with D possibly matching TRBD1 (5 bases). Deletions cut 3 bases from V and 4 bases from J, with 9 bases between. The CDR3 loop spans 13 amino acids. Looked up from germline, CDR1 is LNHDA and CDR2 is SQIVND (reference sequence). The CDR3: CASSIGGTYGYTF. The CDR3 nucleotides are TGTGCCAGTAGTATCGGCGGGACCTATGGCTACACCTTC.

This CDR3 reads CASSIRTGTYEQYF. CDR3 in DNA: TGTGCCAGCAGTATTAGGACTGGAACCTACGAGCAGTACTTC. The V gene is TRBV27, the J gene TRBJ2-7; perhaps TRBD2 as D (5 bases). CDR1 is MNHEY, CDR2 SMNVEV, per germline (reference sequence). CDR3 size: 14 residues. Deletions cut 5 bases from V and 2 bases from J, with 13 bases between.

This chain connects TRBV20-1 to TRBJ1-1; D remains unclear. The germline V gene encodes CDR1 DFQATT and CDR2 SNEGSKA (reference sequence). The CDR3 totals 11 residues. Trimming took 5 bases from V and 0 from J, leaving 4 bases between them. The CDR3 spells CSAPMNTEAFF. As DNA, the CDR3 is TGCAGTGCTCCCATGAACACTGAAGCTTTCTTT.

This rearrangement joins TRBV6-4 to TRBJ1-1; D ambiguous. The CDR3 totals 11 residues. The germline V and J ends were trimmed by 0 bases and 9 bases, with 5 bases remaining between them. CDR1 is MRHNA, CDR2 SNTAGT, per germline. Written as DNA, the CDR3 is TGTGCCAGCAGTGACTCAATAAAAGCTTTCTTT. Its protein is CASSDSIKAFF.

The rearrangement links TRBV6-5 to TRBJ1-1; D unclear. The CDR3 totals 15 residues. Germline lookup yields CDR1 MNHEY and CDR2 SVGAGI. The ends were cut back, 5 bases at V and 4 bases at J, with 17 bases in the middle. This CDR3 is CASSTPTAAGTEAFF. The CDR3 DNA reads TGTGCCAGCAGTACGCCCACCGCTGCGGGCACTGAAGCTTTCTTT.

V and J are TRBV2 and TRBJ1-4; no clear D gene. The CDR3 covers 12 residues. Trimming left V 2 bases short and J 8 bases short, with 6 bases between. Germline loops: CDR1 SNHLY, CDR2 FYNNEI. The CDR3 is CASSEREEKLFF. The DNA of the CDR3 is TGTGCCAGCAGTGAACGGGAGGAAAAACTGTTTTTT.

The gene calls are TRBV27 and TRBJ2-1; 8 nucleotides line up with TRBD1. Germline V CDR1 and CDR2: MNHEY, SMNVEV (reference sequence). This CDR3 spans 17 amino acids. Unmatched junction bases numbered 13, after V lost 4 bases and J lost 5 bases. CDR3 DNA: TGTGCCAGCAGTTCGAGCCCGGGACAGGTGGGGGACAATGAGCAGTTCTTC. Amino acid sequence: CASSSSPGQVGDNEQFF.

The chain couples TRBV5-1 to TRBJ1-2; TRBD1 agrees at 8 bases. Germline V CDR1 and CDR2: SGHRS, YFSETQ. This CDR3 contains 18 residues. V was clipped by 7 bases and J by 0 bases; unmatched bases: 17. The CDR3 region has the DNA TGCGCCAGCCGGATGACAGGGGCAAGGGTGCTGGCTAACTATGGCTACACCTTC. It specifies CASRMTGARVLANYGYTF.

V gene TRBV5-1 combines with J gene TRBJ2-3, with 12 bases aligning to TRBD2. Germline trimming cut 4 bases from V and 0 bases from J; bases unmatched to any gene: 3. The CDR3 sequence is 16 residues long. Germline CDR1 reads SGHRS; CDR2 reads YFSETQ. The CDR3 nucleotides read TGCGCCAGCAGCACAGGACTAGCGGGAAGCACAGATACGCAGTATTTT. Protein: CASSTGLAGSTDTQYF.

V gene TRBV28 combines with J gene TRBJ1-6; TRBD1 is a possible D gene (6 bases). Germline CDR1 is MDHEN and CDR2 is SYDVKM. Trimming took off 1 base at V and 5 bases at J, with 9 bases between the two ends. There are 15 residues in the CDR3. This chain's CDR3 is CASSLLQGHNSPLHF. The CDR3 bases are TGTGCCAGCAGTTTATTACAGGGACATAATTCACCCCTCCACTTT. Complete variable domain (other parts from reference TRBV28 and TRBJ1-6): DVKVTQSSRYLVKRTGEKVFLECVQDMDHENMFWYRQDPGLGLRLIYFSYDVKMKEKGDIPEGYSVSREKKERFSLILESASTNQTSMYLCASSLLQGHNSPLHFGNGTRLTVT.

The chain links TRBV7-8 to TRBJ2-7; 7 bases are shared with TRBD1. Germline values: CDR1 SGHVS, CDR2 FQNEAQ. After removal of 5 bases from V and 2 bases from J, the junction contained 3 bases not matched to a gene. This CDR3 comprises 13 residues. CDR3 protein: CASSVGQTYEQYF. The CDR3 coding sequence is TGTGCCAGCAGCGTGGGACAGACCTACGAGCAGTACTTC.

J is TRBJ1-1 and V is TRBV3-1 (or the pseudogene TRBV3-2); D ambiguous. The V and J ends lost 10 bases and 8 bases respectively, with 14 bases between them. Germline V gene sequence: CDR1 LGHDT, CDR2 YNNKEL (reference sequence). CDR3 length: 11 residues. The CDR3 reads CATASGREAFF. Written as DNA, the CDR3 is TGTGCCACCGCCTCTGGGCGCGAAGCTTTCTTT.

This rearrangement joins TRBV7-9 to TRBJ2-1; D is uncertain. CDR3 length: 12 amino acids. Germline V CDR1 and CDR2: SEHNR, FQNEAQ (reference sequence). V lost 1 base, J lost 9 bases, and 7 bases lay in between. CDR3: CASSLVLFEQFF. CDR3 bases: TGTGCCAGCAGCTTAGTACTGTTTGAGCAGTTCTTC.

The V call is TRBV11-2, the J call TRBJ2-7, with 9 bases aligning to TRBD1. V shed 5 bases, J shed 0 bases, and the junction held 5 bases outside the gene matches. Germline CDR1 SGHAT, CDR2 FQNNGV. The CDR3 runs to 15 residues. In nucleotides, the CDR3 is TGTGCCAGCAGCCTTCGGACAGGGGACTCCTACGAGCAGTACTTC. It encodes CASSLRTGDSYEQYF.

The chain uses TRBV27 and TRBJ2-6; D remains unclear. Germline V gives CDR1 MNHEY, CDR2 SMNVEV (reference sequence). Between the trimmed V and J ends, which lost 6 bases and 0 bases, there was a span of 9 bases. The CDR3 is 15 residues long. CDR3 amino acids: CASSPLSSGANVLTF. DNA of the CDR3: TGTGCCAGCAGCCCTCTCAGCTCTGGGGCCAACGTCCTGACTTTC.

The J gene is TRBJ1-4, the V gene TRBV11-2, with 9 bases that match TRBD1. Germline loops: CDR1 SGHAT, CDR2 FQNNGV. The CDR3 consists of 15 residues. V lost 5 bases and J lost 8; bases outside the gene matches: 9. CDR3 nucleotide sequence: TGTGCCAGCAGCCCCCTCGGACAGGGGTGGGAAAAACTGTTTTTT. This translates into CASSPLGQGWEKLFF. Filled out from reference TRBV11-2 and TRBJ1-4, the complete variable domain reads EAGVAQSPRYKIIEKRQSVAFWCNPISGHATLYWYQQILGQGPKLLIQFQNNGVVDDSQLPKDRFSAERLKGVDSTLKIQPAKLEDSAVYLCASSPLGQGWEKLFFGSGTQLSVL.

The chain carries TRBV6-5 and TRBJ2-3, with 8 bases aligning to TRBD2. V shed 2 bases, J shed 4 bases, and the junction held 8 bases outside the gene matches. Per germline, CDR1 MNHEY and CDR2 SVGAGI. This CDR3 is built from 16 residues. The CDR3 loop is CASSYRPGLGADTQYF. CDR3 nucleotide sequence: TGTGCCAGCAGTTACCGTCCGGGACTAGGGGCAGATACGCAGTATTTT.

The chain combines TRBV9 with TRBJ1-5; D unresolved. V was cut by 0 bases and J by 1 base, with 8 bases left in between. Germline lookup yields CDR1 SGDLS and CDR2 YYNGEE. The CDR3 runs 15 residues. The CDR3: CASSVGGASNQPQHF. The CDR3 DNA sequence: TGTGCCAGCAGCGTAGGCGGAGCCAGCAATCAGCCCCAGCATTTT.

The chain employs TRBV4-3 and TRBJ1-3; a weak D match, TRBD1 (5 bases). The CDR3 spans 17 residues. V lost 4 bases, J lost 8 bases, and 24 bases lay in between. Germline V lookup: CDR1 LGHNA, CDR2 YSLEER. The DNA of the CDR3 is TGCGCCAGCAGCCCTCCCCCCCAGGGCTCAGGAGGGGACACCATATATTTT. It specifies CASSPPPQGSGGDTIYF.

This clone has a single count. The chain recombines TRBV2 with TRBJ2-7, with 9 bases aligning to TRBD1. Germline values: CDR1 SNHLY, CDR2 FYNNEI. With V trimmed by 5 bases and J by 4 bases, 6 bases remained unmatched. The length of the CDR3 is 14 residues. CDR3 bases: TGTGCCAGCAGTTTGCGGACAGGGGAATACGAGCAGTACTTC. It codes for CASSLRTGEYEQYF. Looking up the rest from reference TRBV2 and TRBJ2-7 gives the full variable domain: EPEVTQTPSHQVTQMGQEVILRCVPISNHLYFYWYRQILGQKVEFLVSFYNNEISEKSEIFDDQFSVERPDGSNFTLKIRSTKLEDSAMYFCASSLRTGEYEQYFGPGTRLTVT.

The chain joins TRBV28 to TRBJ2-2; TRBD1 matches 8 bases. Germline values: CDR1 MDHEN, CDR2 SYDVKM. The CDR3 is 15 amino acids. Germline trimming cut 4 bases from V and 5 bases from J; bases unmatched to any gene: 6. DNA of the CDR3: TGTGCCAGCAGTTCGACAGGGGTGAAAACCGGGGAGCTGTTTTTT. It is translated as CASSSTGVKTGELFF.

The genes are TRBV15 and TRBJ1-1; no clear D. With 1 base removed from V and 6 bases from J, the gap between germline ends came to 9 bases. The CDR3 runs to 13 residues. Looked up from germline, CDR1 is LNHNV and CDR2 is YYDKDF (reference sequence). CDR3 sequence reads: CATSRVSPPEAFF. The CDR3 DNA is TGTGCCACCAGCAGAGTGAGCCCACCTGAAGCTTTCTTT.

The chain combines TRBV6-2 or TRBV6-3 with TRBJ2-5; D is uncertain. CDR3 length: 12 residues. The V gene lost 2 bases and the J gene lost 3 bases, with 4 bases spanning the gap. Germline lookup yields CDR1 MNHEY and CDR2 SVGEGT. CDR3 coding DNA: TGTGCCAGCAGTTACCCGGAAGAGACCCAGTACTTC. Translation: CASSYPEETQYF.

The chain links TRBV11-2 to TRBJ1-2; a possible D gene is TRBD1 (5 bases). CDR3 length: 16 residues. CDR1 and CDR2 from the germline V gene are SGHAT and FQNNGV. V was cut by 4 bases and J by 5 bases, with 20 bases left in between. The CDR3 loop reads CASSYRPVSGGYGYTF. CDR3 DNA sequence: TGTGCCAGCAGCTACCGGCCGGTTTCGGGGGGTTATGGCTACACCTTC.

This clone was seen once. The chain links TRBV5-1 to TRBJ1-3, with 9 bases matching TRBD1. CDR1 and CDR2 from the germline V gene are SGHRS and YFSETQ. Trimming removed 0 bases from V and 4 bases from J; junction bases left unmatched: 11. The CDR3 runs 18 residues. The CDR3 sequence: CASSLAGRGTGYGNTIYF. The CDR3 DNA is TGCGCCAGCAGCTTGGCCGGAAGGGGGACAGGGTACGGAAACACCATATATTTT.